This TCR beta chain was identified in a study of cytomegalovirus exposure and HLA in healthy donors. Points on this clone: Its target is not known.

Study results and limitations: Analysis performed later found around 15,000 TCR beta sequences associated with HLA alleles at 0.05 false discovery rate.

CDR1 and CDR2 (germline): SGHRS, YFSETQ. V shed 4 bases, J shed 4 bases, and the junction held 9 bases outside the gene matches. The CDR3 sequence is 15 residues long. PCR amplification relied on 60 Vbeta primers (plus 13 Jbeta primers). Profiled with immunoSEQ multiplex PCR; TCRdb holds only in-frame clones, not every one. Of 70,000 to 100,000 clones in the sample, approximately 80% were seen once. The specimen was PBMCs. The sequence was collected from a woman in her forties or fifties in good health and CMV-seropositive. This chain joins TRBV5-1 and TRBJ2-3, with 7 bases aligning to TRBD2. The CDR3: CASSGGLGVADTQYF. The CDR3 coding sequence is TGCGCCAGCAGCGGCGGACTAGGAGTCGCAGATACGCAGTATTTT.